Below, one T cell receptor (beta chain) is given with its context. What it recognizes is unknown. This entry is derived from a study of CD8 T cells in ankylosing spondylitis. Study outcomes and limitations: Disease-linked clones were CD8+ and relatively rare in peripheral blood. Researchers reportedly found disease-linked clones significantly enriched in matched ankylosing spondylitis synovial fluid. Seven to nine highly homologous variants made up a TCR beta motif that seemed to typify ankylosing spondylitis blood.

For TCR beta, libraries came from quantitative 5'-RACE with molecular barcodes. TCRdb called the 5' RACE reads again in MiXCR, with one record for every CDR3 protein. This sample has roughly 350,000 distinct CDR3 sequences, with approximately 8.2% found just once. What was sequenced was blood, either unsorted or a sorted T cell fraction (not recorded which). The clonotype originates from a male donor with ankylosing spondylitis.

CDR3 sequence (DNA): TGTGCCAGCAGTGATAGAGGGACGGGAAGGGGCTACACCTTC. Its protein is CASSDRGTGRGYTF. The rearrangement uses TRBV25-1 and TRBJ1-2, with D possibly matching TRBD1 (5 bases). The CDR3 spans 14 residues. Germline V lookup: CDR1 MGHDK, CDR2 SYGVNS. Between the trimmed V and J ends, which lost 3 bases and 8 bases, there was a span of 16 bases.